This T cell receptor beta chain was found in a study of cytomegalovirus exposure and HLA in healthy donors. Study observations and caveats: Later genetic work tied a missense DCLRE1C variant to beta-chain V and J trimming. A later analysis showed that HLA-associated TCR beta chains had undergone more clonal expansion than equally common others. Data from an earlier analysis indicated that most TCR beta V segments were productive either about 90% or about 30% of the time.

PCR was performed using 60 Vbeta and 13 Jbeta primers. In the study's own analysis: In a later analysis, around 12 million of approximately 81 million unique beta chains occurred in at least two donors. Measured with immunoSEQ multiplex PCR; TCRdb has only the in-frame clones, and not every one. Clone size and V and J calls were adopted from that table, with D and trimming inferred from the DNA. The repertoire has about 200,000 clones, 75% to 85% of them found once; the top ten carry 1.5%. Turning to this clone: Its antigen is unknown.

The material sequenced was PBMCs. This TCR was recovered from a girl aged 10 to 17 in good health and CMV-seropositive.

The CDR3, as DNA: TGTGCCAGCAGTCTACTCGTGGACAGGGGCGAGCAGTACTTC. Its translation: CASSLLVDRGEQYF. The chain employs TRBV27 and TRBJ2-7; 9 nucleotides line up with TRBD1. CDR3 length: 14 amino acids. Germline lookup yields CDR1 MNHEY and CDR2 SMNVEV (reference sequence). The V gene end was trimmed by 5 bases and the J gene end by 6 bases; junction bases not matched to a gene: 8.